Following are 17 T cell receptor beta chains from one sample sequenced in a study of regulatory T cells in long-lasting Graves disease. Specified time point: newly diagnosed GD, antithyroid drugs for less than 3 months. PBMCs were the source of the RNA used for TCR sequencing. TCR beta libraries were built with iRepertoire HTBI primers and Arm-PCR of CDR3 regions. TCRdb ran MiXCR on the multiplex PCR reads and lists one entry per CDR3 protein. The sample has under 700,000 distinct CDR3 sequences; about 16% are singletons. These data also featured in a second study, about T cells in Graves' hyperthyroidism and ophthalmopathy.

The sample consisted of peripheral blood mononuclear cells (PBMCs), taken at new diagnosis, from a patient treated with antithyroid drugs. Receptors were obtained from a woman between 40 and 65 years old with Graves disease.

The rearrangement links TRBV5-1 to TRBJ1-4; 8 positions agree with TRBD1. Trimming at V came to 0 bases and at J to 4 bases, leaving 5 bases not matched to a gene. This CDR3 spans 16 amino acids. The germline V gene has CDR1 SGHRS and CDR2 YFSETQ. The CDR3: CASSLGTGKDNEKLFF. In nucleotides, the CDR3 is TGCGCCAGCAGCTTGGGGACAGGGAAAGATAATGAAAAACTGTTTTTT. Based on the CDR3 plus reference TRBV5-1 and TRBJ1-4, the full variable domain is KAGVTQTPRYLIKTRGQQVTLSCSPISGHRSVSWYQQTPGQGLQFLFEYFSETQRNKGNFPGRFSGRQFSNSRSEMNVSTLELGDSALYLCASSLGTGKDNEKLFFGSGTQLSVL.

This clonotype occurred many times. The rearrangement links TRBV3-1 to TRBJ1-5, with D maybe TRBD1 (5 bases). The V gene lost 2 bases and the J gene lost 6 bases, with 11 bases spanning the gap. Germline V gives CDR1 LGHDT, CDR2 YNNKEL (reference sequence). This CDR3 is built from 14 residues. The CDR3 region has the DNA TGTGCCAGCAGCCAAACAGGAATGGGTCAGCCCCAGCATTTT. It encodes CASSQTGMGQPQHF.

This clonotype has just a few counts. V and J are TRBV19 and TRBJ2-5; 8 bases align to TRBD1. CDR1 and CDR2 from the germline V gene are LNHDA and SQIVND (reference sequence). This CDR3 is 14 amino acids long. The junction had 5 bases not matched to a gene; V was cut back by 5 bases and J by 3 bases. The CDR3 spells CASSPQGVKETQYF. The CDR3 coding sequence is TGTGCCAGTAGTCCACAGGGGGTGAAAGAGACCCAGTACTTC.

This clonotype was recorded at least ten times. This chain joins TRBV7-2 and TRBJ2-3; D is perhaps TRBD2 (6 bases). The germline V gene has CDR1 SGHTA and CDR2 FQGNSA. V was cut by 2 bases and J by 1 base, with 16 bases left in between. The CDR3 has 17 residues. CDR3 nucleotides: TGTGCCAGCAGCTTAAGTTACCCCATAGCGGGCACAGATACGCAGTATTTT. It encodes CASSLSYPIAGTDTQYF.

About this clonotype: Compared with germline, one end of the junction differs, possibly owing to a read error. This CDR3 is CASSESTRMNTEASF. In nucleotides, the CDR3 is TGCGCCAGCAGTGAGTCAACCAGGATGAACACTGAAGCTTCCTTT. The chain joins TRBV10-2 to TRBJ1-1; no clear D. This CDR3 region has 15 residues. The germline V gene has CDR1 WSHSY and CDR2 SAAADI.

This clonotype was counted at least ten times. This chain links TRBV3-1 with TRBJ1-2, with TRBD1 as a possible D gene (5 bases). The germline V gene encodes CDR1 LGHDT and CDR2 YNNKEL (reference sequence). The CDR3 totals 12 residues. Trimming took off 3 bases at V and 10 bases at J, with 12 bases between the two ends. CDR3 in DNA: TGTGCCAGCAGCCACCCGGGACTCGACTACACCTTC. It translates to CASSHPGLDYTF.

This clonotype has ten or more counts. The chain joins TRBV5-1 to TRBJ1-1; the D gene is possibly TRBD1 (6 bases). CDR3 length equals 16 residues. Trimming took off 1 base at V and 1 base at J, with 14 bases between the two ends. Per the germline V gene, CDR1 is SGHRS and CDR2 is YFSETQ. DNA of the CDR3: TGCGCCAGCAGCTTGTTCGGAGGGGGGGCGAACACTGAAGCTTTCTTT. It specifies CASSLFGGGANTEAFF.

The chain carries TRBV20-1 and TRBJ1-3, with D possibly TRBD1 on 5 matching bases. CDR1 DFQATT and CDR2 SNEGSKA come from the germline V gene (reference sequence). The V end lost 0 bases, the J end lost 0 bases, and 12 bases lay between the germline ends. The CDR3 contains 16 residues. The DNA of the CDR3 is TGCAGTGCTAGAGATAGCCAGGGCTCCTCTGGAAACACCATATATTTT. It translates to CSARDSQGSSGNTIYF.

This clonotype showed up just a few times. The chain joins TRBV3-1 to TRBJ2-1; TRBD1 is a possible D gene (6 bases). In germline, CDR1 is LGHDT, CDR2 YNNKEL (reference sequence). The CDR3 totals 13 residues. V lost 3 bases, J lost 9 bases, and 12 bases lay in between. The CDR3 DNA reads TGTGCCAGCAGCCAGATTTCAGGGGTTGAGCAGTTCTTC. Its protein product is CASSQISGVEQFF.

The chain links TRBV27 to TRBJ1-2; TRBD1 might be the D (6 bases). The germline CDR1 and CDR2 sequences are MNHEY and SMNVEV (reference sequence). Trimming cost V 6 bases and J 3 bases, with 11 bases left between them. CDR3 length equals 13 residues. The CDR3 DNA is TGTGCCAGCAGCCCAGGGGATGACTATGGCTACACCTTC. Its translation: CASSPGDDYGYTF.

The table lists this clonotype with many counts. The rearrangement links TRBV2 to TRBJ2-1; 11 bases line up with TRBD2. The length of the CDR3 is 16 residues. With 0 bases clipped from V and 8 bases from J, the junction kept 6 bases outside the gene matches. From germline, CDR1 is SNHLY and CDR2 FYNNEI. The CDR3 DNA is TGTGCCAGCAGTGAAGCATTGGTAGCGGGGGGGTATGAGCAGTTCTTC. Its protein is CASSEALVAGGYEQFF. The full variable domain, with the rest looked up from reference TRBV2 and TRBJ2-1, is EPEVTQTPSHQVTQMGQEVILRCVPISNHLYFYWYRQILGQKVEFLVSFYNNEISEKSEIFDDQFSVERPDGSNFTLKIRSTKLEDSAMYFCASSEALVAGGYEQFFGPGTRLTVL.

This clonotype was seen more than once but under ten times. The genes are TRBV7-6 and TRBJ1-4, with D unresolved. The CDR3 consists of 15 residues. The germline V and J ends were trimmed by 5 bases and 8 bases, with 18 bases remaining between them. Germline CDR1 reads SGHVS; CDR2 reads FNYEAQ. The CDR3 sequence: CASSPIVAAREKLFF. For the CDR3, the DNA is TGTGCCAGCAGCCCCATAGTGGCGGCTCGAGAAAAACTGTTTTTT.

To note about this clonotype: One base away lies a much larger clone, so this may be a sequencing read error. This sequence joins TRBV2 and TRBJ2-3; the D gene is possibly TRBD1 (5 bases). The last part of the DNA fits TRBJ2-7 better; the J call may be wrong. The CDR3 loop spans 12 amino acids. CDR1 SNHLY and CDR2 FYNNEI come from the germline V gene. CDR3 in amino acids: CASLTGANEQYF. The CDR3 DNA reads TGTGCCAGCTTGACTGGGGCTAATGAGCAGTACTTC.

Points on this clonotype: A much more abundant neighbour one base away suggests this may be a read error. The V call is TRBV2, the J call TRBJ1-2; no definite D call. Germline V gene lookup returns CDR1 SNHLY and CDR2 FYNNEI. This CDR3 has 13 residues. Deletions cut 8 bases from V and 11 bases from J, with 21 bases between. CDR3 nucleotide sequence: TGTGCCAGCGGCTCCGGGCCAGTCGCAGGTTACACCTTC. As protein: CASGSGPVAGYTF.

This clonotype came up a few times. V gene TRBV28 combines with J gene TRBJ2-7; 7 bases match TRBD2. J gave up 4 bases and V 5 bases, and 5 bases lay outside the gene matches. CDR1 is MDHEN, CDR2 SYDVKM, per germline. This CDR3 is built from 13 residues. CDR3 nucleotide sequence: TGTGCCAGCAGTGGGGGGGGAGGTTACGAGCAGTACTTC. Encoded protein: CASSGGGGYEQYF.

The chain couples TRBV27 to TRBJ2-3; D may match TRBD1 or TRBD2 (5 bases each). The CDR3 runs 16 residues. Germline V CDR1 and CDR2: MNHEY, SMNVEV (reference sequence). V dropped 5 bases and J dropped 3 bases, with 18 bases sitting between them. The CDR3 sequence is CASSHQGPRVTDTQYF. CDR3 coding DNA: TGTGCCAGCAGTCATCAGGGCCCGAGGGTAACAGATACGCAGTATTTT.

This clonotype occurred a few times. This chain uses TRBV12-3 or TRBV12-4 with TRBJ2-1; 10 nucleotides match TRBD2. After removal of 2 bases from V and 4 bases from J, the junction contained 5 bases not matched to a gene. The CDR3 spans 16 residues. CDR3 DNA sequence: TGTGCCAGCAGTTTAAGCGGGGGGGCCGCGTACAATGAGCAGTTCTTC. Amino acids: CASSLSGGAAYNEQFF.